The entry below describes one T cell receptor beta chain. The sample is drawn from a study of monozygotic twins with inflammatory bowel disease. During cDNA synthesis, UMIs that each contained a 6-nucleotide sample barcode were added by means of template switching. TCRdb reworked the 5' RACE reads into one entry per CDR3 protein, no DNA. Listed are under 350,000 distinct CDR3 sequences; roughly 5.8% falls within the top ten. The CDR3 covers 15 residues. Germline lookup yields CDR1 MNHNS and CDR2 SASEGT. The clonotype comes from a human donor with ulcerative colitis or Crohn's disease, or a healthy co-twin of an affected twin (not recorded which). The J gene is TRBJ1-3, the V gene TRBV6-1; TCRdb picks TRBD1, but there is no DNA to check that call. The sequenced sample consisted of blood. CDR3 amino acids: CASSEPQGLRNTIYF.